Following are 3 T cell receptor beta chains from one sample sequenced in a study of control samples from healthy donors and cancer patients. The table came from immunoSEQ multiplex PCR; TCRdb's copy has only in-frame clones and leaves some out. This sample has roughly 120,000 clones, with around 90% found just once. The specimen was blood. Every receptor here comes from a woman in her sixties or seventies in good health.

CDR3 DNA: TGTGCCAGCAGCCGGGACAGCTATGGCTACACCTTC. Amino acids: CASSRDSYGYTF. This chain links TRBV6-5 with TRBJ1-2; 7 bases match TRBD1. CDR1 and CDR2 (germline): MNHEY, SVGAGI. The CDR3 extends over 12 amino acids. Trimming took 6 bases from V and 4 from J; bases not matched to a gene: 2.

The CDR3 DNA follows: TGTGCCAGCAGCACAAACTCCGGGACAGGGGGCGCAAGGGTCCACGAGCAGTACTTC. This gives the protein CASSTNSGTGGARVHEQYF. This chain links TRBV7-9 with TRBJ2-7; 12 bases map to TRBD1. The V gene's germline CDR1 is SEHNR and CDR2 FQNEAQ (reference sequence). V was clipped by 5 bases and J by 5 bases; unmatched bases: 19. The CDR3 is made up of 19 amino acids. Drawing the rest from reference TRBV7-9 and TRBJ2-7, the complete variable domain is DTGVSQNPRHKITKRGQNVTFRCDPISEHNRLYWYRQTLGQGPEFLTYFQNEAQLEKSRLLSDRFSAERPKGSFSTLEIQRTEQGDSAMYLCASSTNSGTGGARVHEQYFGPGTRLTVT.

The V call is TRBV11-2, the J call TRBJ2-3; perhaps TRBD2 as D (5 bases). The CDR3 is 13 residues long. The V gene's germline CDR1 is SGHAT and CDR2 FQNNGV. V lost 6 bases and J 2 bases, leaving 9 bases between the germline ends. The CDR3 coding sequence is TGTGCCAGCAGGCCGGGGAACACAGATACGCAGTATTTT. Its translation is CASRPGNTDTQYF.